This TCR beta chain was captured by sequencing in a study of naive and memory T cell subsets. Two oligonucleotides, mixed equimolar, formed the beta constant-region primer covering TRBC1 and TRBC2. Nested alpha and beta constant-region primers with the SP2 primer drove four PCR rounds on ligated cDNA. TCRdb reanalysed the UMI-ligation and nested PCR reads using MiXCR and keeps one entry per CDR3 protein. The sample contains about 90,000 distinct CDR3 sequences, around 10% of which appear only once. This clonotype was seen more than once but under ten times. Its antigen remains unidentified. Findings and caveats of the study: A few larger clonotypes appeared in naive repertoires, especially CD8, possibly memory cells re-expressing CD45RA. Clonotypes here are unpaired alpha or beta chain sequences. In naive cells, over 90% of TCR sequences were seen only once. Activation and differentiation may alter RNA-based TCR counts.

Sequences were obtained from naive CD4+ T cells from blood. This TCR was sampled from a human donor in good health.

The CDR3 here is CASSFGQLEAFF. CDR3 bases: TGTGCCAGCAGTTTCGGACAGCTTGAAGCTTTCTTT. The chain recombines TRBV12-3 or TRBV12-4 with TRBJ1-1; a weak D match, TRBD1 (6 bases). The CDR3 totals 12 residues. V was clipped by 3 bases and J by 7 bases, with 9 bases between them.